This T cell receptor beta chain was sequenced in a study of spatial heterogeneity in lung cancer. Study-level background: For tumor regions, TCR transcript counts showed a strong correlation with a T cell module score derived from matched bulk RNA-seq.

The time point is: sample taken at primary tumor resection. The donors, more than 55 patients with untreated early-stage non-small cell lung cancer, provided the samples. Every TCR cDNA molecule bore its own unique molecular identifier. A single record per CDR3 protein comes from TCRdb applying MiXCR to the 5' RACE reads. The sample carries approximately 26,000 distinct CDR3 sequences, 8.8% recorded once. Findings of the study overall: Mutation counts in tumors were tracked by counts of expanded intratumoral alpha and beta TCRs.

Regarding this clonotype: Antigen unknown.

Looked up from germline, CDR1 is SGHDN and CDR2 is FVKESK. CDR3 length equals 11 residues. Trimming removed 8 bases from V and 4 bases from J, with 9 bases in between. The specimen comprised lung tumor tissue, sampled at surgery. The TCR was taken from a male donor with early-stage non-small cell lung cancer. The chain is built from TRBV14 and TRBJ2-7; D is ambiguous. CDR3 residues: CASAGQYEQYF. The CDR3 coding sequence is TGTGCCAGCGCCGGCCAGTACGAGCAGTACTTC. Combining the CDR3 with reference TRBV14 and TRBJ2-7 gives the whole variable domain EAGVTQFPSHSVIEKGQTVTLRCDPISGHDNLYWYRRVMGKEIKFLLHFVKESKQDESGMPNNRFLAERTGGTYSTLKVQPAELEDSGVYFCASAGQYEQYFGPGTRLTVT.